This passage covers 28 T cell receptor beta chains from one sample sequenced in a study of Ad26.COV2.S vaccination and SARS-CoV-2 variants. Profiling relied on immunoSEQ multiplex PCR, and the TCRdb table lists in-frame clones only, not all of them. Here the sample spans 350,000 to 600,000 clones, 89% being singletons. The sample's treatment: around 19 received Ad26.COV2.S at low or high dose, single or two shots; 5 received placebo; per-sample allocation not given. Each sample was drawn 63 days after the first injection (of vaccine or placebo). Sequenced material: peripheral blood, taken in a trial of Ad26.COV2.S vaccine versus placebo. The receptors derive from a person between 18 and 65 years old who received the Ad26.COV2.S COVID-19 vaccine or a placebo.

This chain joins TRBV6-2 or TRBV6-3 and TRBJ2-3; D not resolved. Germline loops: CDR1 MNHEY, CDR2 SVGEGT. Trimming took off 6 bases at V and 6 bases at J, with 7 bases between the two ends. CDR3 length: 11 amino acids. CDR3 amino acids: CASSPGDTQYF. The DNA for the CDR3 is TGTGCCAGCAGCCCCGGCGATACGCAGTATTTT.

The rearrangement joins TRBV2 to TRBJ2-2; TRBD2 matches 11 bases. Germline trimming cut 7 bases from V and 1 base from J; bases unmatched to any gene: 11. The CDR3 is 18 amino acids. Germline V CDR1 and CDR2: SNHLY, FYNNEI. The CDR3 DNA is TGTGCCAGCAAACGAACATCCGGGACTAGCGGGAACACCGGGGAGCTGTTTTTT. This codes for CASKRTSGTSGNTGELFF.

The chain joins TRBV7-2 to TRBJ2-4, with TRBD2 identical over 7 bases. V was pared by 5 bases and J by 5 bases, with 12 bases of the junction left unmatched. The CDR3 is 16 residues long. Germline V CDR1 and CDR2: SGHTA, FQGNSA. CDR3: CASSLRREGLQNIQYF. The CDR3 DNA reads TGTGCCAGCAGCCTCAGGAGGGAGGGGTTACAAAACATTCAGTACTTC.

The rearrangement links TRBV14 to TRBJ2-7; 9 positions match TRBD2. Per the germline V gene, CDR1 is SGHDN and CDR2 is FVKESK. The CDR3 loop spans 16 amino acids. Losses at the gene ends were 4 bases for V and 7 bases for J; bases not matched to a gene: 14. CDR3 region: CASSRDGGGAFGEQYF. The CDR3 nucleotides are TGTGCCAGCAGCCGAGACGGCGGGGGGGCGTTTGGTGAGCAGTACTTC.

The chain employs TRBV18 and TRBJ2-1, with 11 bases identical to TRBD2. V lost 3 bases, J lost 8 bases, and 9 bases stayed unmatched. The CDR3 covers 16 residues. Germline-derived CDR1 and CDR2 are KGHSH and LQKENI. The CDR3: CASSPAGLAGGDEQFF. The CDR3 DNA reads as TGTGCCAGCTCACCCGCTGGGCTAGCGGGAGGCGATGAGCAGTTCTTC.

The genes are TRBV19 and TRBJ1-2, with unresolved D. Germline V gene sequence: CDR1 LNHDA, CDR2 SQIVND (reference sequence). The CDR3 loop spans 14 amino acids. The V end lost 3 bases, the J end lost 0 bases, and 8 bases lay between the germline ends. CDR3 amino acids: CASSIVIANYGYTF. CDR3 DNA sequence: TGTGCCAGTAGTATCGTCATAGCTAACTATGGCTACACCTTC.

Comments on this clone: The same CDR3 can be traced to other DNA sequences in this sample. The CDR3 here is CASSQGAGLRGYTF. CDR3 DNA sequence: TGTGCCAGCAGCCAAGGGGCGGGGTTGAGAGGCTACACCTTC. The rearrangement joins TRBV3-1 (or the pseudogene TRBV3-2) to TRBJ1-2; the D is unclear. The V and J ends lost 1 base and 8 bases respectively, with 14 bases between them. This CDR3 has 14 amino acids. Germline values: CDR1 LGHDT, CDR2 YNNKEL (reference sequence).

The chain couples TRBV9 to TRBJ1-3; D not certain. CDR1 and CDR2 from the germline V gene are SGDLS and YYNGEE. Trimming removed 7 bases at V and 2 bases at J, with 7 bases between. This CDR3 is built from 12 residues. The CDR3 sequence: CASGPPGNTIYF. The CDR3 DNA reads TGTGCCAGCGGGCCCCCTGGAAACACCATATATTTT. Variable domain in full (rest from reference TRBV9 and TRBJ1-3): DSGVTQTPKHLITATGQRVTLRCSPRSGDLSVYWYQQSLDQGLQFLIQYYNGEERAKGNILERFSAQQFPDLHSELNLSSLELGDSALYFCASGPPGNTIYFGEGSWLTVV.

The rearrangement uses TRBV7-2 and TRBJ2-7; 7 bases are shared with TRBD2. This CDR3 region has 12 residues. The germline V gene has CDR1 SGHTA and CDR2 FQGNSA. V trimming: 7 bases; J trimming: 7 bases; junction bases outside the gene matches: 7. CDR3 nucleotides: TGTGCCAGCAACCTCATGGGGGGGGAGCAGTACTTC. Encoded protein: CASNLMGGEQYF.

The genes are TRBV29-1 and TRBJ2-2; TRBD2 aligns across 9 bases. Germline V gene lookup returns CDR1 SQVTM and CDR2 ANQGSEA. Unmatched junction bases numbered 9, after V lost 6 bases and J lost 4 bases. The CDR3 spans 15 residues. This CDR3 reads CSVGRGSGGTGELFF. CDR3 DNA sequence: TGCAGCGTCGGGCGGGGTAGCGGGGGCACCGGGGAGCTGTTTTTT.

This sequence joins TRBV4-2 and TRBJ2-7; D remains ambiguous. Trimming took off 0 bases at V and 1 base at J, with 13 bases between the two ends. This CDR3 contains 16 residues. Germline values: CDR1 LGHNA, CDR2 YNFKEQ. This CDR3 is CASSQELSGDSYEQYF. DNA of the CDR3: TGTGCCAGCAGCCAAGAACTATCTGGGGATTCCTACGAGCAGTACTTC.

The J gene is TRBJ2-3, the V gene TRBV5-1, with D tentatively TRBD1 or TRBD2 (6 bases each). Looked up from germline, CDR1 is SGHRS and CDR2 is YFSETQ. Deletions cut 4 bases from V and 0 bases from J, with 15 bases between. This CDR3 comprises 16 residues. This chain's CDR3 is CASSPTGASSTDTQYF. The CDR3 DNA sequence: TGCGCCAGCAGCCCGACGGGGGCGTCTAGCACAGATACGCAGTATTTT.

V is TRBV5-1 and J is TRBJ2-7, with D perhaps TRBD2 (5 bases). The CDR3 is 12 residues long. V was shortened by 10 bases and J by 1 base, with 12 bases between the two germline ends. The germline V gene encodes CDR1 SGHRS and CDR2 YFSETQ. CDR3 coding DNA: TGCGCCCCCGGGCTAGCATCCTACGAGCAGTACTTC. This sequence encodes CAPGLASYEQYF.

The rearrangement joins TRBV11-2 to TRBJ2-1; 9 positions agree with TRBD2. After removal of 6 bases from V and 6 bases from J, the junction contained 12 bases not matched to a gene. CDR1 is SGHAT and CDR2 is FQNNGV in the germline V gene. The CDR3 runs 16 residues. This CDR3 reads CASRESGGPKVNEQFF. CDR3 nucleotide sequence: TGTGCCAGCAGAGAAAGCGGGGGGCCGAAAGTCAATGAGCAGTTCTTC. The complete variable domain, with remaining parts taken from reference TRBV11-2 and TRBJ2-1, reads EAGVAQSPRYKIIEKRQSVAFWCNPISGHATLYWYQQILGQGPKLLIQFQNNGVVDDSQLPKDRFSAERLKGVDSTLKIQPAKLEDSAVYLCASRESGGPKVNEQFFGPGTRLTVL.

The rearrangement uses TRBV5-1 and TRBJ1-5, with D perhaps matching TRBD1 (6 bases). With 0 bases removed from V and 2 bases from J, the gap between germline ends came to 9 bases. Germline CDR1 SGHRS, CDR2 YFSETQ. This CDR3 has 15 residues. The CDR3 loop is CASSLVGAGNQPQHF. The CDR3 DNA reads as TGCGCCAGCAGCTTGGTGGGGGCCGGCAATCAGCCCCAGCATTTT. Filled out from reference TRBV5-1 and TRBJ1-5, the complete variable domain reads KAGVTQTPRYLIKTRGQQVTLSCSPISGHRSVSWYQQTPGQGLQFLFEYFSETQRNKGNFPGRFSGRQFSNSRSEMNVSTLELGDSALYLCASSLVGAGNQPQHFGDGTRLSIL.

J is TRBJ1-6 and V is TRBV18, with D possibly matching TRBD1 (6 bases). The V end was cut by 3 bases, the J end by 9 bases, with 12 bases between. The V gene's germline CDR1 is KGHSH and CDR2 LQKENI. The length of the CDR3 is 14 residues. CDR3 bases: TGTGCCAGCTCACCGGTCAGGGGAACTTCACCCCTCCACTTT. As protein: CASSPVRGTSPLHF. The variable domain in full, with the rest retrieved from reference TRBV18 and TRBJ1-6, is NAGVMQNPRHLVRRRGQEARLRCSPMKGHSHVYWYRQLPEEGLKFMVYLQKENIIDESGMPKERFSAEFPKEGPSILRIQQVVRGDSAAYFCASSPVRGTSPLHFGNGTRLTVT.

This rearrangement joins TRBV9 to TRBJ1-4, with D hard to call. From germline, CDR1 is SGDLS and CDR2 YYNGEE. The CDR3 has 15 residues. The V gene lost 0 bases and the J gene lost 8 bases, with 14 bases spanning the gap. CDR3 protein: CASSVAEGLGEKLFF. The CDR3 DNA reads TGTGCCAGCAGCGTAGCTGAAGGGCTGGGAGAAAAACTGTTTTTT.

The rearrangement joins TRBV2 to TRBJ2-1; TRBD2 agrees at 10 bases. This CDR3 contains 16 residues. CDR1 is SNHLY, CDR2 FYNNEI, per germline. The J segment lost 4 bases and the V segment lost 9 bases, leaving 12 bases of the junction unmatched. CDR3 bases: TGTGCCAGTCGACGCCTAGCGGGGGCCGCATACAATGAGCAGTTCTTC. Amino acid sequence: CASRRLAGAAYNEQFF.

The rearrangement uses TRBV11-3 and TRBJ2-1, with 10 bases that match TRBD2. The junction had 6 bases not matched to a gene; V was cut back by 2 bases and J by 8 bases. Germline CDR1 and CDR2: SGHNT and YENEEA. CDR3 length equals 15 residues. CDR3 DNA: TGTGCCAGCAGCTTACTAGCGGGAGTCTCCCATGAGCAGTTCTTC. Protein sequence: CASSLLAGVSHEQFF. The full variable domain, with the rest looked up from reference TRBV11-3 and TRBJ2-1, is EAGVVQSPRYKIIEKKQPVAFWCNPISGHNTLYWYLQNLGQGPELLIRYENEEAVDDSQLPKDRFSAERLKGVDSTLKIQPAELGDSAVYLCASSLLAGVSHEQFFGPGTRLTVL.

V and J are TRBV7-8 and TRBJ2-5, with 9 bases that match TRBD1. CDR1 and CDR2 from the germline V gene are SGHVS and FQNEAQ. V gave up 2 bases and J gave up 5 bases; unmatched junction bases: 9. This CDR3 comprises 16 residues. CDR3 in amino acids: CASSLSGQGKRETQYF. CDR3 bases: TGTGCCAGCAGCTTATCGGGACAGGGTAAGCGGGAGACCCAGTACTTC.

The genes are TRBV28 and TRBJ1-2, with D possibly being TRBD1 (5 bases). Germline values: CDR1 MDHEN, CDR2 SYDVKM. The CDR3 consists of 13 residues. The V end lost 6 bases, the J end lost 1 base, and 9 bases lay between the germline ends. CDR3 sequence: CASRPDSNYGYTF. The DNA of the CDR3 is TGTGCCAGCAGGCCTGACAGTAACTATGGCTACACCTTC.

CDR3 nucleotide sequence: TGTGCCAGCTCACCATACAGGGGGCAGGAAAAACTGTTTTTT. Residues: CASSPYRGQEKLFF. The chain has TRBV18 and TRBJ1-4; the match to TRBD1 covers 9 bases. The germline V gene has CDR1 KGHSH and CDR2 LQKENI. The length of the CDR3 is 14 residues. With V trimmed by 2 bases and J by 8 bases, 3 bases remained unmatched.

The chain joins TRBV29-1 to TRBJ2-7, with D possibly TRBD1 on 5 matching bases. CDR1 and CDR2 (germline): SQVTM, ANQGSEA. The V end lost 3 bases, the J end lost 6 bases, and 15 bases lay between the germline ends. The CDR3 consists of 13 residues. Written as DNA, the CDR3 is TGCAGCGTTGAGAGGCAGGGATTCGGCGAGCAGTACTTC. This encodes CSVERQGFGEQYF.

The genes are TRBV18 and TRBJ2-1, with TRBD1 identical over 10 bases. This CDR3 spans 19 amino acids. V trimming: 1 base; J trimming: 0 bases; junction bases outside the gene matches: 9. The germline gives CDR1 KGHSH, CDR2 LQKENI. The CDR3 spells CASSPLGTGVSSSYNEQFF. CDR3 bases: TGTGCCAGCTCACCACTTGGGACAGGGGTGTCAAGCTCCTACAATGAGCAGTTCTTC.

The gene calls are TRBV4-2 and TRBJ2-2, with D uncertain. Germline lookup yields CDR1 LGHNA and CDR2 YNFKEQ. The length of the CDR3 is 12 residues. Trimming pared 8 bases from V and 6 bases from J, leaving 10 bases between. In DNA, the CDR3 is TGTGCCAGCGGTCTGAGTCCCGGGGAGCTGTTTTTT. Amino acid sequence: CASGLSPGELFF.

The chain joins TRBV18 to TRBJ1-1; 9 bases align to TRBD1. Trimming at V came to 5 bases and at J to 9 bases, leaving 4 bases not matched to a gene. The CDR3 spans 12 residues. The germline CDR1 and CDR2 sequences are KGHSH and LQKENI. This CDR3 reads CASSGTGSQAFF. CDR3 coding DNA: TGTGCCAGCTCAGGGACAGGGTCTCAAGCTTTCTTT.

The chain employs TRBV18 and TRBJ2-5, with 9 bases fitting TRBD2. The CDR3 is 15 amino acids. CDR1 is KGHSH and CDR2 is LQKENI in the germline V gene. J lost 2 bases, V lost 3 bases, and 4 bases had no gene match. The CDR3 sequence: CASSPLTSGQETQYF. CDR3 in DNA: TGTGCCAGCTCACCCTTGACTAGCGGACAAGAGACCCAGTACTTC.

The chain couples TRBV6-5 to TRBJ1-1; D is perhaps TRBD1 (6 bases). Germline V gives CDR1 MNHEY, CDR2 SVGAGI. The CDR3 runs 12 residues. The V gene lost 3 bases and the J gene lost 11 bases, with 13 bases spanning the gap. DNA of the CDR3: TGTGCCAGCAGTTATCGTGGGGGCTGGGCTTTCTTT. This translates into CASSYRGGWAFF.